Presented here are 28 T cell receptor beta chains from one specimen sequenced in a study of T cell responses to AZD1222 COVID-19 vaccine. The protocol was immunoSEQ multiplex PCR, while the TCRdb copy is restricted to in-frame clones and leaves out a portion. The sample yields around 78,000 clones, about nine tenths seen once. The sample was peripheral blood, taken 28 days after the second AZD1222 dose. The receptors stem from an adult who received the AZD1222 COVID-19 vaccine.

As regards this clone: The junction does not match germline at one end; this may be a read error. The chain is built from TRBV2 and TRBJ2-7; possibly TRBD1 for D (7 bases). The germline CDR1 and CDR2 sequences are SNHLY and FYNNEI. This CDR3 contains 12 residues. CDR3 sequence reads: CASSERRQGGHF. As DNA, the CDR3 is TGTGCCAGCAGTGAGAGGCGGCAGGGGGGACACTTC.

This chain links TRBV10-3 with TRBJ2-5, with 12 bases fitting TRBD2. Germline CDR1 and CDR2: ENHRY and SYGVKD. The CDR3 loop spans 15 amino acids. V shed 5 bases and J 2 bases; nucleotides not matched to a gene: 3. As DNA, the CDR3 is TGTGCCATCAGTCGGACTAGCGGGGATCAAGAGACCCAGTACTTC. Amino acids: CAISRTSGDQETQYF.

The V and J genes are TRBV30 and TRBJ2-7; D remains ambiguous. CDR1 and CDR2 (germline): GTSNPN, SVGIG (reference sequence). This CDR3 has 14 amino acids. The V end lost 2 bases, the J end lost 2 bases, and 13 bases lay between the germline ends. CDR3 sequence reads: CAWSISLGTYEQYF. In DNA form, the CDR3 reads TGTGCCTGGAGTATAAGTCTCGGAACCTACGAGCAGTACTTC.

This chain connects TRBV15 to TRBJ2-5; D gene unclear. The CDR3 covers 15 residues. Between the trimmed V and J ends, which lost 0 bases and 1 base, there was a span of 9 bases. Germline V gene lookup returns CDR1 LNHNV and CDR2 YYDKDF (reference sequence). CDR3 DNA: TGTGCCACCAGCAGAGATCTCGGCCGCCAAGAGACCCAGTACTTC. It encodes CATSRDLGRQETQYF.

The chain carries TRBV5-6 and TRBJ1-1, with D hard to call. The CDR3 length is 14 residues. V lost 0 bases to trimming and J lost 1 base, with 7 bases between them. CDR1 and CDR2 (germline): SGHDT, YYEEEE. CDR3 in amino acids: CASSLGVGNTEAFF. In nucleotides, the CDR3 is TGTGCCAGCAGCTTGGGAGTGGGGAACACTGAAGCTTTCTTT.

The V call is TRBV14, the J call TRBJ1-6; perhaps TRBD1 as D (6 bases). The CDR3 length is 19 residues. V was clipped by 3 bases and J by 0 bases, with 18 bases between them. Per the germline V gene, CDR1 is SGHDN and CDR2 is FVKESK. In DNA form, the CDR3 reads TGTGCCAGCAGCCATAGAAGAGGGCCGGGGGCCTCCTATAATTCACCCCTCCACTTT. Translating it yields CASSHRRGPGASYNSPLHF.

V gene TRBV5-1 combines with J gene TRBJ2-1; the D gene is possibly TRBD1 (6 bases). The length of the CDR3 is 18 residues. Trimming removed 0 bases from V and 0 bases from J, with 16 bases in between. Germline loops: CDR1 SGHRS, CDR2 YFSETQ. The chain's CDR3 is CASSLEGHPEYSYNEQFF. CDR3 coding DNA: TGCGCCAGCAGCTTGGAGGGACACCCAGAGTACTCCTACAATGAGCAGTTCTTC.

This chain uses TRBV19 with TRBJ1-5, with D tentatively TRBD1 (6 bases). The CDR3 consists of 14 residues. The germline V and J ends were trimmed by 1 base and 9 bases, with 13 bases remaining between them. The germline gives CDR1 LNHDA, CDR2 SQIVND (reference sequence). The CDR3 region is CASSIVQGVPPQHF. CDR3 sequence (DNA): TGTGCCAGTAGTATAGTACAGGGTGTCCCGCCCCAGCATTTT.

This chain joins TRBV9 and TRBJ1-6; TRBD1 aligns across 7 bases. Germline V gives CDR1 SGDLS, CDR2 YYNGEE. V lost 0 bases, J lost 1 base, and 1 base stayed unmatched. The length of the CDR3 is 16 residues. The CDR3 region has the DNA TGTGCCAGCAGCGTAGGACAGGGTTCCTATAATTCACCCCTCCACTTT. This sequence encodes CASSVGQGSYNSPLHF. Together with reference TRBV9 and TRBJ1-6, the CDR3 gives the full variable domain: DSGVTQTPKHLITATGQRVTLRCSPRSGDLSVYWYQQSLDQGLQFLIQYYNGEERAKGNILERFSAQQFPDLHSELNLSSLELGDSALYFCASSVGQGSYNSPLHFGNGTRLTVT.

The chain couples TRBV14 to TRBJ2-1; D unresolved. The ends were cut back, 4 bases at V and 7 bases at J, with 20 bases in the middle. There are 16 residues in the CDR3. The germline V gene has CDR1 SGHDN and CDR2 FVKESK. The CDR3 sequence: CASSPLPRFERNEQFF. The CDR3 bases are TGTGCCAGCAGCCCGTTGCCTAGGTTTGAGAGGAATGAGCAGTTCTTC.

The chain has TRBV24-1 and TRBJ2-7; D remains unclear. Trimming took off 4 bases at V and 4 bases at J, with 10 bases between the two ends. Germline CDR1 is KGHDR and CDR2 is SFDVKD. The CDR3 has 13 amino acids. The DNA of the CDR3 is TGTGCCACCAGTGACCCTCGACTTTACGAGCAGTACTTC. Translated, it gives CATSDPRLYEQYF.

The V and J genes are TRBV7-6 and TRBJ2-7; D gene ambiguous. Germline loops: CDR1 SGHVS, CDR2 FNYEAQ. Trimming pared 2 bases from V and 5 bases from J, leaving 7 bases between. The CDR3 runs 12 residues. The CDR3 region is CASSLNQNEQYF. CDR3 coding DNA: TGTGCCAGCAGCTTAAACCAAAACGAGCAGTACTTC.

In its sample, this clone was seen once. The V gene is TRBV4-1, the J gene TRBJ2-7; D is possibly TRBD1 or TRBD2 (6 bases each). This CDR3 contains 15 residues. Germline values: CDR1 MGHRA, CDR2 YSYEKL. V was pared by 3 bases and J by 2 bases, with 14 bases between. As DNA, the CDR3 is TGCGCCAGCAGCCACGTGGGGGGCGTCGCCTACGAGCAGTACTTC. It encodes CASSHVGGVAYEQYF.

The rearrangement uses TRBV30 and TRBJ1-1; possibly TRBD1 for D (6 bases). Germline V gives CDR1 GTSNPN, CDR2 SVGIG (reference sequence). The CDR3 has 14 residues. Trimming removed 0 bases at V and 2 bases at J, with 10 bases between. CDR3 protein: CAWSVGHLNTEAFF. In nucleotides, the CDR3 is TGTGCCTGGAGTGTGGGACATTTAAACACTGAAGCTTTCTTT.

The chain recombines TRBV12-3 or TRBV12-4 with TRBJ2-5, with 10 bases aligning to TRBD2. V trimming: 7 bases; J trimming: 7 bases; junction bases outside the gene matches: 3. The CDR3 totals 12 residues. The CDR3 DNA follows: TGTGCCAGCAAACTAGCGGGGCGGACCCAGTACTTC. It translates to CASKLAGRTQYF.

This chain links TRBV12-3 or TRBV12-4 with TRBJ1-1; D is undetermined. The CDR3 is 13 residues long. V lost 5 bases to trimming and J lost 1 base, with 8 bases between them. The CDR3 bases are TGTGCCAGCAGTCACCGAGGGAACACTGAAGCTTTCTTT. It codes for CASSHRGNTEAFF.

V is TRBV5-1 and J is TRBJ1-3; D not certain. The CDR3 runs to 15 residues. In germline, CDR1 is SGHRS, CDR2 YFSETQ. Trimming cost V 0 bases and J 0 bases, with 7 bases left between them. The CDR3 DNA reads TGCGCCAGCAGCTTGGCCGAATTCTCTGGAAACACCATATATTTT. Its protein product is CASSLAEFSGNTIYF.

The gene calls are TRBV5-1 and TRBJ2-5; 9 positions match TRBD2. The length of the CDR3 is 15 residues. V dropped 3 bases and J dropped 7; count of bases not matched to a gene: 10. The germline CDR1 and CDR2 sequences are SGHRS and YFSETQ. The CDR3 protein is CASSSPGLALGTQYF. CDR3 coding DNA: TGCGCCAGCAGCTCTCCGGGACTAGCCTTGGGGACCCAGTACTTC.

The chain joins TRBV4-1 to TRBJ2-1; possibly TRBD2 for D (6 bases). V lost 5 bases and J 0 bases, leaving 14 bases between the germline ends. CDR3 length: 16 residues. CDR1 MGHRA and CDR2 YSYEKL come from the germline V gene. The CDR3 nucleotides read TGCGCCAGCAGCTCGCCGGGGCGGGGCTCCTACAATGAGCAGTTCTTC. Protein: CASSSPGRGSYNEQFF.

As concerns this clone: A read error may produce the germline difference seen at one junction end. The chain recombines TRBV30 with TRBJ2-1, with TRBD1 as a possible D gene (6 bases). The CDR3 loop spans 11 amino acids. Germline V lookup: CDR1 GTSNPN, CDR2 SVGIG (reference sequence). The CDR3 loop is CAWTPTGDTVF. CDR3 bases: TGTGCCTGGACCCCGACCGGGGACACGGTCTTC.

This chain joins TRBV3-1 (or the pseudogene TRBV3-2) and TRBJ1-1; no reliable D call. CDR1 is LGHDT and CDR2 is YNNKEL in the germline V gene (reference sequence). V gave up 5 bases and J gave up 1 base, with 11 bases separating them. The CDR3 loop spans 14 amino acids. The CDR3 loop reads CASSFWAANTEAFF. The CDR3 DNA sequence: TGTGCCAGCAGCTTCTGGGCGGCGAACACTGAAGCTTTCTTT.

This rearrangement joins TRBV4-3 to TRBJ2-1, with a weak D call TRBD2 (7 bases). Germline V gene data show CDR1 as LGHNA and CDR2 as YSLEER. CDR3 length: 17 amino acids. The V gene lost 0 bases and the J gene lost 2 bases, with 14 bases spanning the gap. The CDR3 sequence is CASSQDLGGAAYNEQFF. In DNA form, the CDR3 reads TGCGCCAGCAGCCAAGATCTTGGGGGGGCCGCCTACAATGAGCAGTTCTTC.

The gene calls are TRBV6-5 and TRBJ2-7; maybe TRBD1 (6 bases). Trimming shortened V by 1 base and J by 3 bases, and 16 bases separated the two germline ends. The length of the CDR3 is 16 residues. Germline V lookup: CDR1 MNHEY, CDR2 SVGAGI. The CDR3 coding sequence is TGTGCCAGCAGTTACTTAGCACCGGACAGTCACTACGAGCAGTACTTC. It is translated as CASSYLAPDSHYEQYF.

V usage is TRBV13 and J usage is TRBJ2-3; D may be TRBD1 (5 bases). The V gene lost 5 bases and the J gene lost 1 base, with 13 bases spanning the gap. Looked up from germline, CDR1 is PRHDT and CDR2 is FYEKMQ (reference sequence). The CDR3 has 15 residues. The CDR3: CASSQRTTGTDTQYF. CDR3 DNA: TGTGCCAGCAGCCAACGGACAACGGGCACAGATACGCAGTATTTT.

This clone occurred once. The chain is built from TRBV7-6 and TRBJ2-7; 9 bases fit TRBD1. The CDR3 consists of 14 residues. Germline CDR1 SGHVS, CDR2 FNYEAQ. The trim removed 0 bases at V and 6 bases at J, leaving 3 bases unmatched. CDR3 in amino acids: CASSLAGTGIEQYF. CDR3 sequence (DNA): TGTGCCAGCAGCTTAGCCGGGACAGGGATCGAGCAGTACTTC.

The chain employs TRBV3-1 (or the pseudogene TRBV3-2) and TRBJ1-6, with D unclear. Per the germline V gene, CDR1 is LGHDT and CDR2 is YNNKEL (reference sequence). The CDR3 extends over 16 amino acids. V gave up 1 base and J gave up 6 bases, with 13 bases separating them. CDR3 coding DNA: TGTGCCAGCAGCCAAGCGTCGACCATTTTTAATTCACCCCTCCACTTT. Residues: CASSQASTIFNSPLHF.

V usage is TRBV11-2 and J usage is TRBJ2-5; possible D gene TRBD1, 5 bases. The germline V and J ends were trimmed by 6 bases and 1 base, with 15 bases remaining between them. There are 15 residues in the CDR3. Germline V gene lookup returns CDR1 SGHAT and CDR2 FQNNGV. The CDR3 region has the DNA TGTGCCAGCAGGCAGGGCAGGTGGGCCCAAGAGACCCAGTACTTC. Amino acids: CASRQGRWAQETQYF.

The rearrangement joins TRBV5-1 to TRBJ2-3; 8 bases agree with TRBD1. Trimming at V came to 5 bases and at J to 0 bases, leaving 5 bases not matched to a gene. Germline assignment: CDR1 SGHRS and CDR2 YFSETQ. CDR3 length: 15 amino acids. For the CDR3, the DNA is TGCGCCAGCAGACCAGACAGGGGCAGCACAGATACGCAGTATTTT. As protein: CASRPDRGSTDTQYF. The full variable domain, rest sourced from reference TRBV5-1 and TRBJ2-3, is KAGVTQTPRYLIKTRGQQVTLSCSPISGHRSVSWYQQTPGQGLQFLFEYFSETQRNKGNFPGRFSGRQFSNSRSEMNVSTLELGDSALYLCASRPDRGSTDTQYFGPGTRLTVL.